What follows is one TCR beta chain and its context. What it binds is unknown. This entry comes from a study of T cells expressing NK-cell markers. Study-level background: Beta-chain profiling covered CD3+CD56+NKG2C+, CD3+CD56+NKG2C- and CD3+CD56-NKG2C+ sorted subsets. Just one sequenced donor of eight was HCMV-seronegative, while seven were seropositive.

TCRdb re-called the 5' RACE reads and catalogs CDR3 proteins one per entry, DNA excluded. The sample table sets out roughly 170,000 distinct CDR3 sequences. Study-wide findings and caveats: The leading position in the CD3+CD56-NKG2C+ fraction of a handful of donors also went to these clonotypes. Of the CD8+ T cells in six donors, about 1.0-7.0% belonged to dominant NKG2C+ clonotypes.

The CDR3 consists of 15 residues. The germline CDR1 and CDR2 sequences are SGHDN and FVKESK. The chain links TRBV14 to TRBJ2-7; TCRdb indicates TRBD1, and absent DNA this call remains unverified. The material sequenced was blood T cells: a sorted CD56 or NKG2C T cell subset, CD4+ or CD8+ T cells, or bulk PBMC T cells (not recorded which). The sequence came from a woman aged 18 to 69 in good health. The CDR3 sequence: CASSPRTGVSWEQYF.